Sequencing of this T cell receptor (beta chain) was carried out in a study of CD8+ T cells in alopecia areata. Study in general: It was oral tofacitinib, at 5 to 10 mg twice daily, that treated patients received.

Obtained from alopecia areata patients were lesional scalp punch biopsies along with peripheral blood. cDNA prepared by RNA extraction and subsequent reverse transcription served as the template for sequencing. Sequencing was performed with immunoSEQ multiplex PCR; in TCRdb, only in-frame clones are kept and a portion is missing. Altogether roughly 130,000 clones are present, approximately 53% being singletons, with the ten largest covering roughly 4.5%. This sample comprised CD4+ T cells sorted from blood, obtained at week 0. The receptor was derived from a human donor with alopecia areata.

CDR3 residues: CASSSILAGYSYEQYF. For the CDR3, the DNA is TGTGCCAGCAGTTCGATTCTAGCGGGGTACTCCTACGAGCAGTACTTC. This chain connects TRBV28 to TRBJ2-7; 9 bases match TRBD2. The CDR3 sequence is 16 residues long. The V gene end was trimmed by 4 bases and the J gene end by 0 bases; junction bases not matched to a gene: 7. Germline V lookup: CDR1 MDHEN, CDR2 SYDVKM. Based on the CDR3 plus reference TRBV28 and TRBJ2-7, the full variable domain is DVKVTQSSRYLVKRTGEKVFLECVQDMDHENMFWYRQDPGLGLRLIYFSYDVKMKEKGDIPEGYSVSREKKERFSLILESASTNQTSMYLCASSSILAGYSYEQYFGPGTRLTVT.